A selection of T cell receptor beta chains follows, all from one sample in a study of OX40 agonist ivuxolimab in advanced cancers. Using immunoSEQ multiplex PCR, the repertoire was profiled, and TCRdb retains in-frame clones only, with some absent. The sample yields fewer than 140,000 clones, about nine tenths seen once. The sequencing used CD4+ or CD8+ T cells sorted from blood, collected in a trial of the OX40 agonist ivuxolimab. The receptors shown here come from an adult with an advanced solid tumor such as melanoma, head and neck, liver or kidney cancer. The CDR3 runs from the conserved cysteine through the conserved F or W. D genes are given only for firm matches. Not every row has a clone size; where given, it reads once, few, many or a size class.

v_gene: TRBV7-3; j_gene: TRBJ2-3; abundance: -; d_gene: TRBD2; CDR3aa: CASSLKAGYTDTQYF; CDR3nt: TGTGCCAGCAGCTTAAAAGCGGGATACACAGATACGCAGTATTTT
v_gene: TRBV7-7; j_gene: TRBJ2-1; abundance: -; d_gene: TRBD2; CDR3aa: CASSLKAPGLAGDNEQFF; CDR3nt: TGTGCTAGCAGCTTAAAGGCCCCGGGGCTAGCGGGGGATAATGAGCAGTTCTTC
v_gene: TRBV18; j_gene: TRBJ2-6; abundance: -; d_gene: -; CDR3aa: CASSPPGRGTGANVLTF; CDR3nt: TGTGCCAGCTCACCACCGGGCAGGGGAACTGGGGCCAACGTCCTGACTTTC
v_gene: TRBV21-1; j_gene: TRBJ1-1; abundance: -; d_gene: -; CDR3aa: CASSKNATGDAILNTEAFF; CDR3nt: TGTGCCAGCAGCAAAAACGCTACAGGGGACGCGATTCTGAACACTGAAGCTTTCTTT
v_gene: TRBV28; j_gene: TRBJ1-2; abundance: -; d_gene: -; CDR3aa: CASSSQGRGYTF; CDR3nt: TGTGCCAGCAGTTCACAGGGTCGGGGCTACACCTTC
v_gene: TRBV7-6; j_gene: TRBJ1-3; abundance: -; d_gene: TRBD1; CDR3aa: CASSPGQGGNTIYF; CDR3nt: TGTGCCAGCAGCCCGGGACAGGGTGGAAACACCATATATTTT
v_gene: TRBV13; j_gene: TRBJ1-3; abundance: once; d_gene: -; CDR3aa: CASSLTEGLLSGNTIYF; CDR3nt: TGTGCCAGCAGTCTCACGGAGGGCCTGCTCTCTGGAAACACCATATATTTT
v_gene: TRBV30; j_gene: TRBJ2-1; abundance: -; d_gene: TRBD2; CDR3aa: CAWSTGLAGSYNEQFF; CDR3nt: TGTGCCTGGAGTACGGGCCTAGCGGGGAGCTACAATGAGCAGTTCTTC
v_gene: TRBV5-8; j_gene: TRBJ2-2; abundance: -; d_gene: TRBD2; CDR3aa: CASSLLGEGTGELFF; CDR3nt: TGTGCCAGCAGCTTGCTGGGGGAGGGCACCGGGGAGCTGTTTTTT
v_gene: TRBV27; j_gene: TRBJ1-2; abundance: -; d_gene: TRBD1; CDR3aa: CASSPDRGYGYTF; CDR3nt: TGTGCCAGCAGCCCAGACAGGGGATATGGCTACACCTTC
v_gene: TRBV7-7; j_gene: TRBJ2-5; abundance: -; d_gene: -; CDR3aa: CASSPSSVLLETQYF; CDR3nt: TGTGCCAGCAGCCCCTCTAGCGTCTTGTTAGAGACCCAGTACTTC
v_gene: TRBV2; j_gene: TRBJ2-5; abundance: few; d_gene: -; CDR3aa: CASSRETQYF; CDR3nt: TGTGCCAGCAGTCGAGAGACCCAGTACTTC
v_gene: TRBV5-6; j_gene: TRBJ2-7; abundance: -; d_gene: TRBD1; CDR3aa: CASSLGNTGVVGQYF; CDR3nt: TGTGCCAGCAGCTTGGGGAATACAGGGGTGGTTGGGCAGTACTTC
v_gene: TRBV14; j_gene: TRBJ2-3; abundance: -; d_gene: -; CDR3aa: CASSHRGTLGTDTQYF; CDR3nt: TGTGCCAGCAGCCATCGCGGCACCCTGGGCACAGATACGCAGTATTTT
v_gene: TRBV30; j_gene: TRBJ1-5; abundance: -; d_gene: -; CDR3aa: CAWSVAGAGQPQHF; CDR3nt: TGTGCCTGGAGTGTAGCCGGGGCCGGTCAGCCCCAGCATTTT
v_gene: TRBV27; j_gene: TRBJ1-6; abundance: -; d_gene: TRBD1; CDR3aa: CASSQDRGLYSSPLHF; CDR3nt: TGTGCCAGCAGCCAAGACAGGGGTTTATATAGTTCACCCCTCCACTTT
v_gene: TRBV5-6; j_gene: TRBJ1-6; abundance: -; d_gene: TRBD1; CDR3aa: CASSPDRDNSPLHF; CDR3nt: TGTGCCAGCAGCCCGGACAGGGACAATTCACCCCTCCACTTT
v_gene: TRBV6-5; j_gene: TRBJ1-1; abundance: -; d_gene: -; CDR3aa: CASTEAFF; CDR3nt: TGTGCCAGCACTGAAGCTTTCTTT
v_gene: TRBV11-3; j_gene: TRBJ2-5; abundance: -; d_gene: -; CDR3aa: CASSPRGETQYF; CDR3nt: TGTGCCAGCAGCCCTAGAGGGGAGACCCAGTACTTC
v_gene: TRBV7-2; j_gene: TRBJ1-4; abundance: -; d_gene: TRBD1; CDR3aa: CASSFLGTGTSTNEKLFF; CDR3nt: TGTGCCAGCAGCTTCTTGGGGACAGGGACCTCAACTAATGAAAAACTGTTTTTT
v_gene: TRBV5-1; j_gene: TRBJ2-7; abundance: -; d_gene: TRBD1; CDR3aa: CASSFGQGKGSYEQYF; CDR3nt: TGCGCCAGCAGCTTCGGACAGGGTAAAGGTTCCTACGAGCAGTACTTC
v_gene: TRBV7-8; j_gene: TRBJ2-2; abundance: -; d_gene: TRBD1; CDR3aa: CASSRDRIGELFF; CDR3nt: TGTGCCAGCAGCCGGGACAGAATCGGGGAGCTGTTTTTT
v_gene: TRBV19; j_gene: TRBJ1-5; abundance: -; d_gene: -; CDR3aa: CASNLVDQPQHF; CDR3nt: TGTGCCAGTAATTTGGTGGATCAGCCCCAGCATTTT
v_gene: TRBV5-1; j_gene: TRBJ1-3; abundance: -; d_gene: -; CDR3aa: CASSSSGVLTGNTIYF; CDR3nt: TGCGCCAGCAGTTCTTCAGGTGTTTTAACTGGAAACACCATATATTTT
v_gene: TRBV28; j_gene: TRBJ2-7; abundance: -; d_gene: -; CDR3aa: CASSPPGPITGYEQYF; CDR3nt: TGTGCCAGCAGTCCCCCCGGGCCCATTACCGGCTACGAGCAGTACTTC
v_gene: TRBV28; j_gene: TRBJ1-5; abundance: -; d_gene: -; CDR3aa: CASSSGVGNQPQHF; CDR3nt: TGTGCCAGCAGTTCCGGGGTTGGTAATCAGCCCCAGCATTTT
v_gene: TRBV27; j_gene: TRBJ1-6; abundance: once; d_gene: -; CDR3aa: CASSLFSYNSPLHF; CDR3nt: TGTGCCAGCAGTTTATTCTCCTATAATTCACCCCTCCACTTT
v_gene: TRBV9; j_gene: TRBJ1-6; abundance: -; d_gene: TRBD1; CDR3aa: CASSPRDRGLDNSPLHF; CDR3nt: TGTGCCAGCAGCCCCCGGGACAGGGGGCTGGATAATTCACCCCTCCACTTT
v_gene: TRBV7-3; j_gene: TRBJ2-1; abundance: -; d_gene: -; CDR3aa: CASSLEADPSYNEQFF; CDR3nt: TGTGCCAGCAGCTTAGAGGCGGACCCCTCCTACAATGAGCAGTTCTTC
v_gene: TRBV7-3; j_gene: TRBJ1-1; abundance: -; d_gene: -; CDR3aa: CASSLTSGTNTEAFF; CDR3nt: TGTGCCAGCAGCTTAACGTCCGGGACAAACACTGAAGCTTTCTTT
v_gene: TRBV28; j_gene: TRBJ2-7; abundance: -; d_gene: TRBD1; CDR3aa: CASSPGTGGRYEQYF; CDR3nt: TGTGCCAGCAGTCCCGGGACAGGGGGGAGGTACGAGCAGTACTTC
v_gene: TRBV9; j_gene: TRBJ1-3; abundance: -; d_gene: -; CDR3aa: CASSVGPVTSGNTIYF; CDR3nt: TGTGCCAGCAGCGTAGGCCCTGTCACCTCTGGAAACACCATATATTTT
v_gene: TRBV5-1; j_gene: TRBJ2-7; abundance: -; d_gene: TRBD1; CDR3aa: CASSLTPGQGGSEQYF; CDR3nt: TGCGCCAGCAGCTTGACCCCGGGACAGGGCGGTAGCGAGCAGTACTTC
v_gene: TRBV10-3; j_gene: TRBJ2-3; abundance: once; d_gene: -; CDR3aa: CAISEGGGPTDTQYF; CDR3nt: TGTGCCATCAGTGAGGGGGGCGGCCCCACAGATACGCAGTATTTT
v_gene: TRBV10-1; j_gene: TRBJ2-3; abundance: -; d_gene: TRBD2; CDR3aa: CASSESSGGATDTQYF; CDR3nt: TGCGCCAGCAGTGAGTCAAGCGGGGGGGCAACAGATACGCAGTATTTT
v_gene: TRBV4-2; j_gene: TRBJ2-3; abundance: -; d_gene: -; CDR3aa: CASSQDLGWTDTQYF; CDR3nt: TGTGCCAGCAGCCAAGATTTGGGGTGGACAGATACGCAGTATTTT
v_gene: TRBV10-1; j_gene: TRBJ2-2; abundance: -; d_gene: -; CDR3aa: CASSESGGGLNTGELFF; CDR3nt: TGCGCCAGCAGTGAGTCGGGGGGCGGTTTGAACACCGGGGAGCTGTTTTTT
v_gene: TRBV28; j_gene: TRBJ1-5; abundance: -; d_gene: -; CDR3aa: CASSSGHLSNQPQHF; CDR3nt: TGTGCCAGCAGTTCGGGACACCTTAGCAATCAGCCCCAGCATTTT
v_gene: TRBV15; j_gene: TRBJ1-1; abundance: -; d_gene: -; CDR3aa: CATSREAAIGEAFF; CDR3nt: TGTGCCACCAGCAGAGAGGCCGCCATTGGTGAAGCTTTCTTT
v_gene: TRBV28; j_gene: TRBJ2-1; abundance: -; d_gene: TRBD2; CDR3aa: CASSRGVSSREQFF; CDR3nt: TGTGCCAGCAGTCGGGGGGTATCGTCGCGGGAGCAGTTCTTC
v_gene: TRBV7-3; j_gene: TRBJ2-1; abundance: -; d_gene: TRBD2; CDR3aa: CASSPPGLDSNEQFF; CDR3nt: TGTGCCAGCAGCCCCCCCGGACTAGATAGCAATGAGCAGTTCTTC
v_gene: TRBV29-1; j_gene: TRBJ2-1; abundance: -; d_gene: TRBD2; CDR3aa: CSALSGGGNEQFF; CDR3nt: TGCAGCGCCCTTAGCGGGGGGGGCAATGAGCAGTTCTTC
v_gene: TRBV30; j_gene: TRBJ2-7; abundance: -; d_gene: -; CDR3aa: CAWMKGQSYEQYF; CDR3nt: TGTGCCTGGATGAAAGGACAGTCCTACGAGCAGTACTTC
v_gene: TRBV7-6; j_gene: TRBJ2-7; abundance: once; d_gene: -; CDR3aa: CASSFNQGKWNEQYF; CDR3nt: TGTGCCAGCAGCTTCAATCAGGGAAAATGGAACGAGCAGTACTTC
v_gene: TRBV4-2; j_gene: TRBJ2-7; abundance: -; d_gene: TRBD2; CDR3aa: CASSQKRAGETSGRHEQYF; CDR3nt: TGTGCCAGCAGCCAAAAGAGAGCGGGGGAGACTAGCGGGCGCCACGAGCAGTACTTC